This TCR beta chain stems from a study of T cells after yellow fever vaccination. Study as a whole: Any fraction with a low cell number was prepared using SMART-Seq v4 Ultra Low Input.

This CDR3 comprises 13 residues. In germline, CDR1 is SGHTA, CDR2 FQGNSA. With 11 bases removed from V and 4 bases from J, the gap between germline ends came to 17 bases. TCRdb re-called the 5' RACE reads with MiXCR, one entry per CDR3 protein. The sample consists of under 250,000 distinct CDR3 sequences, approximately 3% of them appearing once. This clonotype was counted at least ten times. The sample was CD4+ T cells sorted from PBMCs, taken 10 days after the yellow fever booster vaccination. This chain joins TRBV7-2 and TRBJ1-1, with D perhaps TRBD1 (6 bases). This receptor was identified in a man younger than 35 who received the YFV17D yellow fever vaccine. The CDR3: CALGVGGPTEAFF. CDR3 nucleotides: TGTGCCCTGGGAGTCGGGGGGCCCACTGAAGCTTTCTTT.